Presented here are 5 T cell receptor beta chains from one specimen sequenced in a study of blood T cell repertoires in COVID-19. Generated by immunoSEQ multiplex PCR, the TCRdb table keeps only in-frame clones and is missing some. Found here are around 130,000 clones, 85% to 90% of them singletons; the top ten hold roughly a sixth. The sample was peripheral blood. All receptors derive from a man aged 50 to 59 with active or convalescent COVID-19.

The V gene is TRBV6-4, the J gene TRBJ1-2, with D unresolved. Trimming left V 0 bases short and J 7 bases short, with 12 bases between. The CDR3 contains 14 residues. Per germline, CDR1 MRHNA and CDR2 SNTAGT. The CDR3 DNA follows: TGTGCCAGCAGTGACTCGAGTTCCAGGTCTGGCTACACCTTC. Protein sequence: CASSDSSSRSGYTF.

CDR3 nucleotide sequence: TGTGCCAGCAGCCAATTTAGAGTGAACGAGCAGTACTTC. Translating gives CASSQFRVNEQYF. The chain combines TRBV3-1 (or the pseudogene TRBV3-2) with TRBJ2-7; unclear D gene. V was trimmed by 2 bases and J by 5 bases, leaving 10 bases between them. The CDR3 totals 13 residues. Germline values: CDR1 LGHDT, CDR2 YNNKEL (reference sequence).

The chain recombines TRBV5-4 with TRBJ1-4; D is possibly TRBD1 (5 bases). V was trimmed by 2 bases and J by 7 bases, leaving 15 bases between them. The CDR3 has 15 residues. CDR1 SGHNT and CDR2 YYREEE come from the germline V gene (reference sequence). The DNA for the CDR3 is TGTGCCAGCAGCTTCCAGGGCCGGGCAAGTGAAAAACTGTTTTTT. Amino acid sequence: CASSFQGRASEKLFF.

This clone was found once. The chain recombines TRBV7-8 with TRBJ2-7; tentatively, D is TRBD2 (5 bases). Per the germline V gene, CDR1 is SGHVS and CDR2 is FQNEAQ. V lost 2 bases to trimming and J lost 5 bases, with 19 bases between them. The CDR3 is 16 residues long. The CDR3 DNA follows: TGTGCCAGCAGCTTACTCGGTGTGGGATCGGGGAACGAGCAGTACTTC. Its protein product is CASSLLGVGSGNEQYF.

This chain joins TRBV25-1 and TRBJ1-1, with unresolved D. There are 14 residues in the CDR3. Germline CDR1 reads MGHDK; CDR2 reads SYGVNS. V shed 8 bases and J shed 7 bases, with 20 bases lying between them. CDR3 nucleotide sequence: TGTGCCAGCGCTGAAGGCGAGGCGGCCCATGAAGCTTTCTTT. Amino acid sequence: CASAEGEAAHEAFF.